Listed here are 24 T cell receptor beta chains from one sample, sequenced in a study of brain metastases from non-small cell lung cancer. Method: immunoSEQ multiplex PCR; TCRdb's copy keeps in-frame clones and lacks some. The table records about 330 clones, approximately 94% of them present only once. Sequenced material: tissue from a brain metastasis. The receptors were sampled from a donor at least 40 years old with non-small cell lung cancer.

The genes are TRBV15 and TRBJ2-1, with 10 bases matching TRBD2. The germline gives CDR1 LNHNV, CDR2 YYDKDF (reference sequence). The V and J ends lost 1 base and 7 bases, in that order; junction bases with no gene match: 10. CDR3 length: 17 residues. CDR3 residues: CATSRAYPSGRDNEQFF. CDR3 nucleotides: TGTGCCACCAGCAGAGCGTATCCTAGCGGGAGAGATAATGAGCAGTTCTTC. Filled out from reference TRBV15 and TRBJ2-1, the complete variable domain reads DAMVIQNPRYQVTQFGKPVTLSCSQTLNHNVMYWYQQKSSQAPKLLFHYYDKDFNNEADTPDNFQSRRPNTSFCFLDIRSPGLGDTAMYLCATSRAYPSGRDNEQFFGPGTRLTVL.

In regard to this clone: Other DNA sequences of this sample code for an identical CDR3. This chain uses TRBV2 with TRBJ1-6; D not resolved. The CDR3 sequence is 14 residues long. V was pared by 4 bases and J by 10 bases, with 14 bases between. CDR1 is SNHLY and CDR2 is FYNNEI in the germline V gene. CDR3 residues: CASSVLPGPSPLHF. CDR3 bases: TGTGCCAGCAGTGTCCTACCAGGTCCATCACCCCTCCACTTT.

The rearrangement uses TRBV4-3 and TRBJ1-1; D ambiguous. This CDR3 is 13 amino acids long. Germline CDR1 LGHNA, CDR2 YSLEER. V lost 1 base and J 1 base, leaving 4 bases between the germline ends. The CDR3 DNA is TGCGCCAGCAGCCAAGCAGGGAACACTGAAGCTTTCTTT. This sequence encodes CASSQAGNTEAFF.

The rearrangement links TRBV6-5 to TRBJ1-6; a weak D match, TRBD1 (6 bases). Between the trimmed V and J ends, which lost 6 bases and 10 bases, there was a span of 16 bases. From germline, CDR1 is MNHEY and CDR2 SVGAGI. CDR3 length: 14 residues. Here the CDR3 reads CASRPLGGQSPLHF. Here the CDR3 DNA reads TGTGCCAGCAGGCCACTGGGGGGGCAGTCACCCCTCCACTTT.

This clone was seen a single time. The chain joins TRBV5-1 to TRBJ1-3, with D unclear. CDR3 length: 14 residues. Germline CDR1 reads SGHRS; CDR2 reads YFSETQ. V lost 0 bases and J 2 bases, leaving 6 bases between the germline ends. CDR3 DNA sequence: TGCGCCAGCAGCTTGGGGCAGGCTGGAAACACCATATATTTT. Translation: CASSLGQAGNTIYF.

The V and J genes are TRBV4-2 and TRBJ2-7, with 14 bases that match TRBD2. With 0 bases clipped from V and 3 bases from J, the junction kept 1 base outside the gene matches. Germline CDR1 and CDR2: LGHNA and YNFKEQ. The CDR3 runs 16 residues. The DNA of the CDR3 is TGTGCCAGCAGCCAAGAAGGGACTAGCGGGGGCTACGAGCAGTACTTC. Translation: CASSQEGTSGGYEQYF.

The CDR3 spells CASSSPNRGAGTEAFF. CDR3 sequence (DNA): TGTGCCAGCAGTTCCCCAAACAGGGGAGCAGGCACTGAAGCTTTCTTT. This chain connects TRBV6-5 to TRBJ1-1, with TRBD1 matching 7 bases. The CDR3 runs to 16 residues. After removal of 4 bases from V and 4 bases from J, the junction contained 12 bases not matched to a gene. Germline V gene lookup returns CDR1 MNHEY and CDR2 SVGAGI.

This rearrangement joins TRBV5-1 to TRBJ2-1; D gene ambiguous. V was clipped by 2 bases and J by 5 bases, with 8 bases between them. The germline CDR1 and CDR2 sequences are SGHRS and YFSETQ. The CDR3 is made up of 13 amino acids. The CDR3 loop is CASSFNGNNEQFF. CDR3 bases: TGCGCCAGCAGCTTTAACGGCAACAATGAGCAGTTCTTC.

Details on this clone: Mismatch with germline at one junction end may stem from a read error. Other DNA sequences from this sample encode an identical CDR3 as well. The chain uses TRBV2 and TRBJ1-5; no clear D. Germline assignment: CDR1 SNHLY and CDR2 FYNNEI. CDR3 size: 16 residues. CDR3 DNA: TGTGCCAGCAGTTCCGGACCTGCATATAGCAATCAACCCCAGCATTTT. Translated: CASSSGPAYSNQPQHF.

The CDR3 loop is CASSYGDLEAFF. Here the CDR3 DNA reads TGTGCCAGCAGTTATGGGGACCTTGAAGCTTTCTTT. The rearrangement uses TRBV6-2 or TRBV6-3 and TRBJ1-1, with a tentative D call TRBD1 (5 bases). Germline V gives CDR1 MNHEY, CDR2 SVGEGT. Trimming cost V 3 bases and J 7 bases, with 9 bases left between them. CDR3 length equals 12 residues.

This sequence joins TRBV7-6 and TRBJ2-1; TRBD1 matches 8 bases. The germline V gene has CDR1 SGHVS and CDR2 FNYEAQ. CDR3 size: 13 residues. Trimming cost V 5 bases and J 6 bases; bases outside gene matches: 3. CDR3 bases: TGTGCCAGCAGCACCAGGGGGCTCAATGAGCAGTTCTTC. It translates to CASSTRGLNEQFF. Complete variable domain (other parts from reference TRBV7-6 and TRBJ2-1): GAGVSQSPRYKVTKRGQDVALRCDPISGHVSLYWYRQALGQGPEFLTYFNYEAQQDKSGLPNDRFSAERPEGSISTLTIQRTEQRDSAMYRCASSTRGLNEQFFGPGTRLTVL.

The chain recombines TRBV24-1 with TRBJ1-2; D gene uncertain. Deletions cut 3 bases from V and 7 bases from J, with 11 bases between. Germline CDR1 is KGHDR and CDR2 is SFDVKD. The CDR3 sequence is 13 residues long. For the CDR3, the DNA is TGTGCCACCAGTGATCCGACCTCTCGTGGCTACACCTTC. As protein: CATSDPTSRGYTF.

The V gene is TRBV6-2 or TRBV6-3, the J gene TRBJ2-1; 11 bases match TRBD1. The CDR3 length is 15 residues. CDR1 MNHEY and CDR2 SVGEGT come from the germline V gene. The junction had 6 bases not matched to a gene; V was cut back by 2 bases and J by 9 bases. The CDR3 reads CASSYSGTGGGEQFF. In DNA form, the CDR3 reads TGTGCCAGCAGTTACAGCGGGACAGGGGGAGGTGAGCAGTTCTTC.

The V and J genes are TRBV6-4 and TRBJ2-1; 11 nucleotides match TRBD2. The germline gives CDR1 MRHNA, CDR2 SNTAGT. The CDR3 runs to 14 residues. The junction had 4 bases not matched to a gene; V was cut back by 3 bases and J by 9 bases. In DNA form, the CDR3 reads TGTGCCAGCAGTGATCTAGCGGGAGGAAGTGAGCAGTTCTTC. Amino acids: CASSDLAGGSEQFF.

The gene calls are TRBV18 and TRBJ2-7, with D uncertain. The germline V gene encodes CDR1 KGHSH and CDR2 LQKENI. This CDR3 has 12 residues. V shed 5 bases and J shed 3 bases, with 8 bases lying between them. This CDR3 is CASSGVDYEQYF. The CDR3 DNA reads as TGTGCCAGCTCAGGTGTTGACTACGAGCAGTACTTC.

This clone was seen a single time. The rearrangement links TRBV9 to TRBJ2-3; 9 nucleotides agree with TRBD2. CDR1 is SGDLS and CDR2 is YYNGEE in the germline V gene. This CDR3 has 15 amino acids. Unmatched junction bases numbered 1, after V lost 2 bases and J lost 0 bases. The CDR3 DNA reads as TGTGCCAGCAGCGTTGGACTAGCGAGCACAGATACGCAGTATTTT. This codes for CASSVGLASTDTQYF.

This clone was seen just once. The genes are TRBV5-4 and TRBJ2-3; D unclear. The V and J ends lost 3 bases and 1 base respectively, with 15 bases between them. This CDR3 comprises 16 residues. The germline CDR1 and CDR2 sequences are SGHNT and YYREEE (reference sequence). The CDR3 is CASSWGGVTGTDTQYF. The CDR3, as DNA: TGTGCCAGCAGCTGGGGTGGGGTAACTGGCACAGATACGCAGTATTTT.

The chain's CDR3 is CASSQDIGTGELFF. The CDR3 DNA is TGTGCCAGCAGCCAAGATATCGGAACCGGGGAGCTGTTTTTT. The V call is TRBV14, the J call TRBJ2-2; D is unresolved. The CDR3 is 14 amino acids. Germline CDR1 reads SGHDN; CDR2 reads FVKESK. V gave up 0 bases and J gave up 5 bases, with 7 bases separating them.

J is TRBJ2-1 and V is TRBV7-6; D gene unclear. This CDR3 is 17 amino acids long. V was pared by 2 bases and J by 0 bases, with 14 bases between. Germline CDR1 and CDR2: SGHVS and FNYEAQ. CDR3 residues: CASSLKSEPSSYNEQFF. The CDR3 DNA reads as TGTGCCAGCAGCTTAAAATCGGAGCCGAGCTCCTACAATGAGCAGTTCTTC. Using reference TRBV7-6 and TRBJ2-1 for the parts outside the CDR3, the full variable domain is GAGVSQSPRYKVTKRGQDVALRCDPISGHVSLYWYRQALGQGPEFLTYFNYEAQQDKSGLPNDRFSAERPEGSISTLTIQRTEQRDSAMYRCASSLKSEPSSYNEQFFGPGTRLTVL.

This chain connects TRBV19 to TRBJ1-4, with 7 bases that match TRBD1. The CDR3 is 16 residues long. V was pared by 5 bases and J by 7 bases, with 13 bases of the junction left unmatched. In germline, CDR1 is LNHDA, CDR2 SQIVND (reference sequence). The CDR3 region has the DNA TGTGCCAGTAGTCCAACCTTAACAGGGGCGAGTGAAAAACTGTTTTTT. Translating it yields CASSPTLTGASEKLFF.

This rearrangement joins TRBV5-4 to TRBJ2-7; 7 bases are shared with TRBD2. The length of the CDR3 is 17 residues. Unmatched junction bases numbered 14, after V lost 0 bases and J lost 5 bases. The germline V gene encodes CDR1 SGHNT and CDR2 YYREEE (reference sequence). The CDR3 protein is CASSLVGLAGIANEQYF. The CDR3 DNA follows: TGTGCCAGCAGCTTGGTCGGGTTAGCGGGTATCGCGAACGAGCAGTACTTC.

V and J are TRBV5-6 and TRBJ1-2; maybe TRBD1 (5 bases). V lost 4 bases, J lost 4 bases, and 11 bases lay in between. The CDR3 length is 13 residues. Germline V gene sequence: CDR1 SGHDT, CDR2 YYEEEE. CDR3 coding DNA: TGTGCCAGCAGCCCTGACAGAATCTATGGCTACACCTTC. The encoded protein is CASSPDRIYGYTF.

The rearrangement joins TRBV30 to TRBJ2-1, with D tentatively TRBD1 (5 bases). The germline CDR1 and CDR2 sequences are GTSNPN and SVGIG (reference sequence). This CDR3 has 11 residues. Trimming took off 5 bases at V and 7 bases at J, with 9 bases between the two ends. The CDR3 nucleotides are TGTGCCTGGGCGTCAGGGAATGAGCAGTTCTTC. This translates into CAWASGNEQFF.

The CDR3 spells CASSSGTATNEKLFF. CDR3 nucleotides: TGTGCCAGCAGTTCTGGGACAGCAACTAATGAAAAACTGTTTTTT. The V gene is TRBV28, the J gene TRBJ1-4; TRBD1 matches at 7 bases. Trimming at V came to 4 bases and at J to 0 bases, leaving 2 bases not matched to a gene. CDR3 length: 15 residues. Germline V gene data show CDR1 as MDHEN and CDR2 as SYDVKM.